This paragraph covers one T cell receptor (beta chain) sequence. No cognate antigen has been identified for it. The input lacks base qualities; no much larger clone sits a single base away. The entry originates in a study of blood T cell repertoires in COVID-19 (dated by TCRdb to between 2020 and 2021). Looking at the study overall: The collaborator samples originated in the United States, Italy and Spain and spanned the acute and convalescent phases of COVID-19. Deeply sampled blood TCRbeta repertoires from subjects exposed to, actively infected with, or recovered from COVID-19 were included in the dataset. The material from the prospective study consisted of cDNA or gDNA derived from T cells, B-cell-depleted T cells, or PBMCs. Samples came from the ongoing ImmuneRACE study (first 160 participants) plus 1,254 subjects from 6 global collaborators. The sample metadata nearly always contained a de-identified subject ID, COVID-19 status, age in years and sex. The repertoires were released in a freely available public database intended as a resource for research on the immune response to SARS-CoV-2. Where available, HLA class I and class II types were obtained from metadata supplied by the sample provider rather than from assay-based typing. The paper's findings and limits, for the study overall: Clinical and demographic metadata were provided uncurated, with the amount varying by source and participant.

Relative to germline, V is 8 bases shorter and J is 9 bases shorter, with 12 bases between their ends. The CDR3 holds 11 amino acids from the cysteine to the phenylalanine. Kept here is only the CDR3 DNA, which spans 33 bases and is read in frame from base 1. CDR1 MNHEY and CDR2 SVGAGI were looked up in the germline V gene. Participants in the prospective study were enrolled through a virtual design, were aged about 18 to 90 years, and lived in under 25 United States geographic areas. In the prospective study, cohorts were assigned on the basis of participant-reported clinical history obtained from a screening survey and a study questionnaire. Recovered participants in ImmuneRACE Cohort 3 were defined as having two consecutive negative NP/OP PCR tests, clearance from a healthcare professional, or resolution of symptoms. Mobile phlebotomists in the prospective study collected whole blood, serum and a nasopharyngeal or oropharyngeal swab from every participant. Additional blood draws and questionnaires over a 2-month period could optionally be provided by prospective study participants. Blood samples from the prospective study were shipped frozen or at room temperature prior to DNA extraction.

TCRbeta CDR3 regions were amplified from genomic DNA by means of the immunoSEQ Assay, a bias-controlled multiplex PCR. Concerning the study's data processing: Nucleated cell counts per sample were estimated from amplification of reference gene primers within the assay. To quantify the absolute abundance of each unique TCRbeta CDR3 rearrangement, sequence reads were collapsed and filtered. For each sample, productive Simpson clonality was calculated by taking the square root of Simpson's diversity index across productive rearrangements. The table comes from immuneACCESS by way of TCRdb, which keeps in-frame sequences with V and J called. Part of the clones is missing from these tables; in studies checked, under half for an unresolved V gene and the rest for unknown reasons. That table gives V, J and clone size, and the DNA gave D and trimming. This sample gives under 200,000 clones in total; roughly 84% of them show up just once. The ten largest account for 7% of the sample.

The chain was built from TRBV6-5 and TRBJ2-3; a tentative D match to TRBD2 spans 5 bases. The sequenced sample was PBMCs or T cells enriched from blood (not recorded which). This TCR derives from a woman aged 50 to 65 who had recovered from COVID-19. The DNA sequence is as follows: TGTGCCAGCGGATCCGGGATGACGCAGTATTTT. It is translated as CASGSGMTQYF.